The 2 T cell receptor beta chains below all came from one sample that was sequenced in a study of metastatic and nonmetastatic thyroid tumors. Thyroid surgery had not been preceded by any treatment in any patient. MiXCR was used by TCRdb to re-call the PCR reads. This sample has about 24,000 clones, with roughly 21% found just once. The source material was blood. The receptors stem from a male donor with papillary thyroid cancer or a benign thyroid nodule (not recorded which). Some clones in this sample may be carry-over from other donors' samples.

Only a few counts were recorded for this clone. Germline is not matched at one junction end, which may reflect a read error. The chain has TRBV28 and TRBJ2-1; possible D gene TRBD1, 6 bases. The CDR3 is made up of 15 amino acids. Germline V lookup: CDR1 MDHEN, CDR2 SYDVKM. For the CDR3, the DNA is TGTGCCAGCAATTCCCCAGGGGTCGGCTACAATGAGAAGTTCTTC. Amino acids: CASNSPGVGYNEKFF.

V and J are TRBV20-1 and TRBJ1-5, with TRBD1 identical over 7 bases. Trimming cost V 1 base and J 7 bases; bases outside gene matches: 10. Germline-derived CDR1 and CDR2 are DFQATT and SNEGSKA (reference sequence). This CDR3 is built from 15 residues. The CDR3 here is CSARGPTGVTQPQHF. CDR3 nucleotides: TGCAGTGCTAGAGGACCTACAGGGGTTACGCAGCCCCAGCATTTT.